These 15 T cell receptor beta chains share one sample of origin, sequenced in a study of cytomegalovirus exposure and HLA in healthy donors (dated by TCRdb to about 2017). The receptor library was made with the immunoSEQ multiplex PCR assay. For the multiplex PCR, a mixture combining 60 forward primers for TCR Vbeta segments and 13 reverse primers for TCR Jbeta segments was used. In its TCRdb copy, this immuneACCESS table keeps in-frame sequences only and misses some clones. Where compared with another copy, unresolved V genes explain less than half of these, and the others have no known cause. Present in this sample are roughly 100,000 clones, over 9% of which were seen just once. Under 6.5% of the sample is taken by the ten largest. The specimen sequenced was PBMCs. The source is a man aged 40-50 years in good health and CMV-seropositive.

The gene calls are TRBV4-1 and TRBJ2-3; the D is unclear. The CDR3 covers 13 residues. V lost 1 base, J lost 6 bases, and 8 bases lay in between. Germline-derived CDR1 and CDR2 are MGHRA and YSYEKL. The CDR3 DNA reads as TGCGCCAGCAGCCAAGGCACGCGGGATACGCAGTATTTT. Amino acid sequence: CASSQGTRDTQYF.

This clone turned up a few times. The V and J genes are TRBV10-1 and TRBJ2-3; 8 bases are a match to TRBD2. The CDR3 totals 15 residues. The V gene's germline CDR1 is WNHNN and CDR2 SYGVQD (reference sequence). With V trimmed by 6 bases and J by 6 bases, 11 bases remained unmatched. The CDR3 DNA is TGCGCCAGCAGGGCCGGGACTAGTGGGAAGGATACGCAGTATTTT. Its protein product is CASRAGTSGKDTQYF.

This sequence joins TRBV25-1 and TRBJ2-7, with TRBD2 matching over 9 bases. CDR3 length equals 17 residues. V lost 2 bases to trimming and J lost 1 base; unmatched junction nucleotides: 9. CDR1 MGHDK and CDR2 SYGVNS come from the germline V gene. The CDR3 reads CASSEPPLTSGSYEQYF. The CDR3 DNA follows: TGTGCCAGCAGTGAACCCCCTTTGACTAGCGGATCCTACGAGCAGTACTTC.

This sequence joins TRBV5-1 and TRBJ2-3; the match to TRBD2 covers 12 bases. Germline CDR1 and CDR2: SGHRS and YFSETQ. CDR3 size: 16 residues. Trimming cost V 0 bases and J 2 bases; bases outside gene matches: 1. For the CDR3, the DNA is TGCGCCAGCAGCTTGGCTAGCGGGGGGGACACAGATACGCAGTATTTT. Translation gives CASSLASGGDTDTQYF.

In its sample, this clone was seen a few times. The chain couples TRBV6-5 to TRBJ2-2, with D uncertain. The CDR3 extends over 14 amino acids. Germline V CDR1 and CDR2: MNHEY, SVGAGI. The V end was cut by 1 base, the J end by 3 bases, with 6 bases between. The CDR3 reads CASSYFTYTGELFF. For the CDR3, the DNA is TGTGCCAGCAGTTACTTTACATACACCGGGGAGCTGTTTTTT.

V gene TRBV28 combines with J gene TRBJ2-7, with 9 bases fitting TRBD1. With V trimmed by 7 bases and J by 1 base, 8 bases remained unmatched. This CDR3 has 15 amino acids. Germline-derived CDR1 and CDR2 are MDHEN and SYDVKM. CDR3 DNA: TGTGCCAGCACTCCCCAAGGGACAGGGTCCTACGAGCAGTACTTC. This encodes CASTPQGTGSYEQYF. Together with reference TRBV28 and TRBJ2-7, the CDR3 gives the full variable domain: DVKVTQSSRYLVKRTGEKVFLECVQDMDHENMFWYRQDPGLGLRLIYFSYDVKMKEKGDIPEGYSVSREKKERFSLILESASTNQTSMYLCASTPQGTGSYEQYFGPGTRLTVT.

The chain employs TRBV11-3 and TRBJ2-5; 9 nucleotides line up with TRBD1. V lost 4 bases and J lost 1; bases outside the gene matches: 1. Germline V gives CDR1 SGHNT, CDR2 YENEEA. The CDR3 runs to 14 residues. For the CDR3, the DNA is TGTGCCAGCAGCTCGGACAGGGGCCAAGAGACCCAGTACTTC. It encodes CASSSDRGQETQYF.

The chain has TRBV20-1 and TRBJ1-2, with D unresolved. The CDR3 runs to 11 residues. Germline CDR1 reads DFQATT; CDR2 reads SNEGSKA (reference sequence). V dropped 2 bases and J dropped 8 bases, with 9 bases sitting between them. CDR3 residues: CSARIGVGYTF. The CDR3, as DNA: TGCAGTGCTAGAATCGGGGTCGGCTACACCTTC.

V usage is TRBV5-4 and J usage is TRBJ2-3, with TRBD1 matching over 7 bases. This CDR3 contains 15 residues. Germline trimming cut 4 bases from V and 0 bases from J; bases unmatched to any gene: 5. Germline-derived CDR1 and CDR2 are SGHNT and YYREEE (reference sequence). The CDR3 DNA is TGTGCCAGCAGCGCATGGGACAGAAGCACAGATACGCAGTATTTT. Protein product: CASSAWDRSTDTQYF.

This clone has just a few counts. The chain uses TRBV6-4 and TRBJ2-3; 8 nucleotides align to TRBD1. Germline V lookup: CDR1 MRHNA, CDR2 SNTAGT. The CDR3 is 13 residues long. The J segment lost 0 bases and the V segment lost 9 bases, leaving 2 bases of the junction unmatched. CDR3 region: CASRDRSTDTQYF. The CDR3 DNA reads TGTGCCAGTCGGGACAGGAGCACAGATACGCAGTATTTT.

J is TRBJ2-1 and V is TRBV10-2; 10 bases agree with TRBD2. CDR3 length: 16 residues. Looked up from germline, CDR1 is WSHSY and CDR2 is SAAADI. Trimming cost V 5 bases and J 7 bases; bases outside gene matches: 11. The CDR3 spells CASSNQAGGPENEQFF. In DNA form, the CDR3 reads TGCGCCAGCAGTAACCAAGCGGGAGGGCCGGAAAATGAGCAGTTCTTC.

The CDR3 bases are TGTGCCAGCACCAAGACTAGCGGAACCTACGAGCAGTACTTC. This gives the protein CASTKTSGTYEQYF. This chain joins TRBV6-5 and TRBJ2-7; 9 positions agree with TRBD2. J gave up 2 bases and V 7 bases, and 6 bases lay outside the gene matches. The germline V gene encodes CDR1 MNHEY and CDR2 SVGAGI. The length of the CDR3 is 14 residues.

This clone was counted a few times. The chain uses TRBV5-1 and TRBJ1-3; 8 positions agree with TRBD1. Germline V gives CDR1 SGHRS, CDR2 YFSETQ. CDR3 length: 15 amino acids. The V and J ends lost 4 bases and 2 bases, in that order; junction bases with no gene match: 5. CDR3 DNA: TGCGCCAGCAGCCCGCAGACAGGGGCTGGAAACACCATATATTTT. This sequence encodes CASSPQTGAGNTIYF. Full variable domain (remainder filled in from reference TRBV5-1 and TRBJ1-3): KAGVTQTPRYLIKTRGQQVTLSCSPISGHRSVSWYQQTPGQGLQFLFEYFSETQRNKGNFPGRFSGRQFSNSRSEMNVSTLELGDSALYLCASSPQTGAGNTIYFGEGSWLTVV.

The chain joins TRBV10-3 to TRBJ1-2; a possible D gene is TRBD1 (5 bases). CDR1 is ENHRY, CDR2 SYGVKD, per germline. The CDR3 has 15 residues. V lost 10 bases, J lost 4 bases, and 22 bases lay in between. Here the CDR3 reads CANRGGDGHSYGYTF. The CDR3 DNA sequence: TGTGCCAATCGCGGGGGGGACGGACACTCCTATGGCTACACCTTC.

V gene TRBV11-2 combines with J gene TRBJ1-5; D is ambiguous. The V end was cut by 1 base, the J end by 0 bases, with 7 bases between. This CDR3 contains 15 residues. Germline V gene lookup returns CDR1 SGHAT and CDR2 FQNNGV. CDR3 residues: CASSLGSHSNQPQHF. Here the CDR3 DNA reads TGTGCCAGCAGCTTAGGCAGTCATAGCAATCAGCCCCAGCATTTT.